The 6 T cell receptor beta chains below were found in one sample sequenced in a study of prognosis after radiotherapy for stage I lung cancer. Two-round multiplex PCR, the amplification method, yielded TCR beta CDR3 from genomic DNA. TRBV and TRBJ genes each had their own specific primers in first-round PCR. TCRdb ran MiXCR on the multiplex PCR reads and lists one entry per CDR3 protein. The repertoire holds nearly 25,000 distinct CDR3 sequences, approximately 40% seen once, with around a fifth in the top ten. The sample in question was PBMCs, obtained before or after stereotactic body radiation therapy (not recorded which). Source of these receptors: a donor aged 50 or older with non-small cell lung cancer.

Only a few counts were recorded for this clonotype. The chain couples TRBV6-1 to TRBJ1-1, with D possibly matching TRBD1 (5 bases). The V end was cut by 6 bases, the J end by 0 bases, with 8 bases between. The CDR3 has 13 residues. Germline CDR1 reads MNHNS; CDR2 reads SASEGT. This CDR3 is CASRRGLNTEAFF. The CDR3 DNA sequence: TGTGCCAGCAGGAGGGGCTTGAACACTGAAGCTTTCTTT.

This clonotype is medium-sized by share. V usage is TRBV12-3 or TRBV12-4 and J usage is TRBJ1-2; no definite D call. Trimming shortened V by 6 bases and J by 8 bases, and 13 bases separated the two germline ends. This CDR3 spans 12 amino acids. CDR3 DNA sequence: TGTGCCAGCAGGGACCGGGAAGGAGGCTACACCTTC. As protein: CASRDREGGYTF.

The gene calls are TRBV5-1 and TRBJ1-1; TRBD1 matches at 10 bases. Trimming took 4 bases from V and 4 from J; bases not matched to a gene: 4. CDR1 and CDR2 from the germline V gene are SGHRS and YFSETQ. This CDR3 is built from 14 residues. CDR3 DNA: TGCGCCAGCAGCACCGGACAGGGGGGCACTGAAGCTTTCTTT. Translating it yields CASSTGQGGTEAFF.

This clonotype was picked up many times. The CDR3 coding sequence is TGTGCCAGCAGTTACGAACAGGGGGGGGCTAACACCGGGGAGCTGTTTTTT. This encodes CASSYEQGGANTGELFF. The chain employs TRBV6-5 and TRBJ2-2, with a weak D call TRBD1 (8 bases). CDR1 and CDR2 (germline): MNHEY, SVGAGI. Deletions cut 2 bases from V and 2 bases from J, with 15 bases between. The length of the CDR3 is 17 residues.

Many counts were recorded for this clonotype. CDR3 DNA sequence: TGTGCCAGCTCACCAGGTAGCGGGAGTCGGAATGAGCAGTTCTTC. Translation: CASSPGSGSRNEQFF. This chain connects TRBV18 to TRBJ2-1; TRBD2 agrees at 9 bases. V lost 2 bases to trimming and J lost 7 bases; unmatched junction nucleotides: 6. The CDR3 runs 15 residues. Germline values: CDR1 KGHSH, CDR2 LQKENI.

This clonotype was counted at least ten times. The chain links TRBV27 to TRBJ2-3, with a possible D match to TRBD1 (6 bases). The germline CDR1 and CDR2 sequences are MNHEY and SMNVEV (reference sequence). The CDR3 sequence is 15 residues long. Trimming stripped 1 base from V and 0 bases from J, with 8 bases between. This CDR3 is CASSLLDSSTDTQYF. The CDR3 nucleotides are TGTGCCAGCAGTTTATTGGACAGTAGCACAGATACGCAGTATTTT.